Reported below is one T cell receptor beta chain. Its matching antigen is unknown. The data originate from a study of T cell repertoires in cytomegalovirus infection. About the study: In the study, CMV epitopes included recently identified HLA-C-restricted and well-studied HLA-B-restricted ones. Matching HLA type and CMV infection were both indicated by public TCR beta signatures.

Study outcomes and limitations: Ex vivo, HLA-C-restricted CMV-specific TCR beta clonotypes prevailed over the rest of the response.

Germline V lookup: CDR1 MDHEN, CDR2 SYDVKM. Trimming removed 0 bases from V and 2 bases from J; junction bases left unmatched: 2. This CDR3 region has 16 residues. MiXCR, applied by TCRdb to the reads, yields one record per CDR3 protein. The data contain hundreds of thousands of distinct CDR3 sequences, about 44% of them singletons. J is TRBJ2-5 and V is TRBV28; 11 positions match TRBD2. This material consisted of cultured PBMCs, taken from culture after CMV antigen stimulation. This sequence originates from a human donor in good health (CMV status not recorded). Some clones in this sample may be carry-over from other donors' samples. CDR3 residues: CASSLWLAGGQETQYF. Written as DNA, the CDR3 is TGTGCCAGCAGTTTATGGTTAGCGGGGGGGCAAGAGACCCAGTACTTC.